This TCR beta chain was obtained from a study of response to subunit inactivated influenza vaccine. One entry per CDR3 protein results from TCRdb running MiXCR on the RT-PCR reads. The sample records 650,000 to 800,000 distinct CDR3 sequences, approximately 14% being singletons. This clonotype has a handful of counts. The CDR3 is 14 amino acids. The germline V gene encodes CDR1 SGHRS and CDR2 YFSETQ. Between the trimmed V and J ends, which lost 1 base and 2 bases, there was a span of 9 bases. This receptor was identified in a man aged 45 to 65 who received an inactivated influenza vaccine. This chain joins TRBV5-1 and TRBJ2-5; no clear D gene. Sequencing used PBMCs from blood, obtained around 15 days before vaccination. The DNA of the CDR3 is TGCGCCAGCAGCTTGTTGGTGCGACAAGAGACCCAGTACTTC. Encoded protein: CASSLLVRQETQYF.